This T cell receptor beta chain was obtained from a study of glioma-infiltrating T cells after dendritic cell vaccination. About the study: Treatment, given 2003 to 2012, was autologous tumor lysate-pulsed dendritic cell vaccination. The study, taken as a whole, reports: Survival was not directly related to TCR clonality in these patients.

The repertoire was sequenced with immunoSEQ multiplex PCR; TCRdb's copy has only in-frame clones and lacks some. This repertoire shows 110,000 or so clones, nearly 90% found once; its top ten account for approximately 2.7%. As for this clone: Its antigen is still unknown. Sequence at one end of the junction differs from germline and may be a read error.

As to time point: after dendritic cell vaccination, including at tumor progression/relapse. PBMC were collected before vaccination, two weeks after the third vaccination, and at progression. Germline V gene data show CDR1 as SSHAT and CDR2 as FNYEAQ (reference sequence). The CDR3 sequence is 13 residues long. V and J are TRBV7-7 and TRBJ1-4; TRBD1 matches at 8 bases. This TCR was sampled from a human donor with glioblastoma. Sequences were derived from blood, sampled after dendritic cell vaccination. CDR3 loop: CASSSDRDAKLFF. The DNA of the CDR3 is TGTGCTAGCAGCTCGGACAGGGATGCAAAACTGTTTTTT.